A single sample gave rise to the 15 T cell receptor beta chains below, sequenced in a study of cytotoxic CD8 clonotypes in ibrutinib-treated CLL. The method was immunoSEQ multiplex PCR; TCRdb's version includes in-frame clones alone and lacks a portion of them. The data show some 50,000 clones, around 60% seen once. The source material was PBMCs, sampled after 24 months of ibrutinib treatment. The receptors shown here come from a human donor with chronic lymphocytic leukemia.

The genes are TRBV27 and TRBJ1-5; D is ambiguous. The CDR3 runs to 13 residues. The germline V gene encodes CDR1 MNHEY and CDR2 SMNVEV (reference sequence). Trimming stripped 5 bases from V and 4 bases from J, with 9 bases between. CDR3 bases: TGTGCCAGCAGTATCAGGCTAAATCAGCCCCAGCATTTT. Residues: CASSIRLNQPQHF.

This clone was observed a few times. J is TRBJ2-5 and V is TRBV6-1, with D perhaps assigned TRBD1 or TRBD2 (5 bases each). Germline V CDR1 and CDR2: MNHNS, SASEGT. This CDR3 has 14 amino acids. Trimming stripped 3 bases from V and 4 bases from J, with 12 bases between. CDR3 DNA: TGTGCCAGCAGTGATAACCCGGGGCCAGAGACCCAGTACTTC. It translates to CASSDNPGPETQYF.

This clone was detected many times. The chain recombines TRBV4-1 with TRBJ2-1; a weak D match, TRBD1 (5 bases). This CDR3 has 13 residues. Trimming stripped 6 bases from V and 11 bases from J, with 17 bases between. CDR1 and CDR2 from the germline V gene are MGHRA and YSYEKL. The CDR3 here is CASSHPPQGKQFF. The CDR3 region has the DNA TGCGCCAGCAGTCATCCCCCCCAGGGTAAGCAGTTCTTC.

The chain recombines TRBV27 with TRBJ2-7, with 9 bases lining up with TRBD1. J lost 9 bases, V lost 5 bases, and 5 bases had no gene match. The germline gives CDR1 MNHEY, CDR2 SMNVEV (reference sequence). The CDR3 contains 12 residues. For the CDR3, the DNA is TGTGCCAGCAGTCCTCGACAGGGGGGGCAGTACTTC. It translates to CASSPRQGGQYF.

J is TRBJ1-2 and V is TRBV6-5; D gene unclear. CDR3 length: 12 amino acids. V was cut by 7 bases and J by 0 bases, with 6 bases left in between. The germline gives CDR1 MNHEY, CDR2 SVGAGI. In DNA, the CDR3 is TGTGCCAGCAATGGAGCTAACTATGGCTACACCTTC. Translating it yields CASNGANYGYTF.

The rearrangement links TRBV30 to TRBJ1-2; D might be TRBD1 (5 bases). The CDR3 contains 12 residues. Germline CDR1 is GTSNPN and CDR2 is SVGIG (reference sequence). Deletions cut 1 base from V and 8 bases from J, with 11 bases between. CDR3 loop: CAWSEGQGGYTF. The DNA of the CDR3 is TGTGCCTGGAGTGAAGGACAAGGCGGCTACACCTTC.

This chain links TRBV7-8 with TRBJ1-2; 7 bases match TRBD1. The CDR3 spans 15 residues. V trimming: 0 bases; J trimming: 3 bases; junction bases outside the gene matches: 4. Looked up from germline, CDR1 is SGHVS and CDR2 is FQNEAQ. The CDR3 loop reads CASSLALTGDYGYTF. The CDR3 nucleotides read TGTGCCAGCAGCTTAGCGCTAACAGGGGACTATGGCTACACCTTC.

J is TRBJ2-1 and V is TRBV7-9; 7 nucleotides line up with TRBD2. The CDR3 has 14 residues. V shed 5 bases, J shed 9 bases, and the junction held 10 bases outside the gene matches. The germline CDR1 and CDR2 sequences are SEHNR and FQNEAQ (reference sequence). The CDR3, as DNA: TGTGCCAGCAGCGCCCCACTAGCGTTTGGTGAGCAGTTCTTC. Translating gives CASSAPLAFGEQFF.

The chain is built from TRBV7-8 and TRBJ2-1; 7 bases align to TRBD1. CDR1 and CDR2 (germline): SGHVS, FQNEAQ. The CDR3 totals 16 residues. The trim removed 5 bases at V and 5 bases at J, leaving 12 bases unmatched. CDR3 DNA sequence: TGTGCCAGCAGCGCCCTAACGGGACAGAAAAACAATGAGCAGTTCTTC. Amino acids: CASSALTGQKNNEQFF.

This chain joins TRBV9 and TRBJ1-2; D unresolved. The V end was cut by 3 bases, the J end by 8 bases, with 11 bases between. The CDR3 covers 12 residues. CDR1 is SGDLS and CDR2 is YYNGEE in the germline V gene. CDR3 DNA: TGTGCCAGCAGCGAGAGGTCCTACGGCTACACCTTC. As protein: CASSERSYGYTF.

There are a few counts of this clone. V and J are TRBV27 and TRBJ2-3; 7 nucleotides line up with TRBD2. V lost 4 bases, J lost 2 bases, and 3 bases stayed unmatched. Germline V lookup: CDR1 MNHEY, CDR2 SMNVEV (reference sequence). The CDR3 runs 14 residues. As DNA, the CDR3 is TGTGCCAGCAGTTCGGGGGGATACACAGATACGCAGTATTTT. This codes for CASSSGGYTDTQYF.

This clone showed up just a few times. V is TRBV7-9 and J is TRBJ2-1; D gene uncertain. This CDR3 comprises 11 residues. V lost 5 bases to trimming and J lost 10 bases, with 9 bases between them. Germline V gives CDR1 SEHNR, CDR2 FQNEAQ (reference sequence). In nucleotides, the CDR3 is TGTGCCAGCAGCCCCCACTTAGAGCAGTTCTTC. Encoded protein: CASSPHLEQFF.

This chain joins TRBV29-1 and TRBJ2-5; D is uncertain. The CDR3 totals 10 residues. V was pared by 4 bases and J by 5 bases, with 5 bases between. CDR1 and CDR2 (germline): SQVTM, ANQGSEA. This CDR3 is CSVGIETQYF. The CDR3 coding sequence is TGCAGCGTTGGTATCGAGACCCAGTACTTC.

This chain uses TRBV5-4 with TRBJ2-7; D uncertain. Germline lookup yields CDR1 SGHNT and CDR2 YYREEE (reference sequence). V was clipped by 2 bases and J by 7 bases, with 16 bases between them. The CDR3 is 14 residues long. CDR3 protein: CASSFRLIMGEQYV. The DNA of the CDR3 is TGTGCCAGCAGCTTCCGGCTCATCATGGGAGAGCAGTACGTC.

The rearrangement uses TRBV5-1 and TRBJ2-5; maybe TRBD1 (6 bases). Per germline, CDR1 SGHRS and CDR2 YFSETQ. The CDR3 is made up of 15 amino acids. V lost 6 bases and J 2 bases, leaving 17 bases between the germline ends. The CDR3 protein is CASTDSRGTQETQYF. The CDR3 coding sequence is TGCGCCAGCACCGATTCCAGGGGAACACAAGAGACCCAGTACTTC.